This record concerns one T cell receptor beta chain sequence. The antigen is unknown. This table comes from immunoSEQ multiplex PCR, and its TCRdb copy is limited to in-frame clones, with some not included. The sample contains thousands of clones, roughly 80% of which appear only once. The data originate from a study of PD-1 blockade in classical Hodgkin lymphoma. The overall study: It was nivolumab at 3 mg/kg, given intravenously every 2 weeks, that patients received.

The time point here: cycle 4 day 1 (C4D1), after less than seven weeks of nivolumab. Each patient's relapse followed autologous stem cell transplantation, and brentuximab vedotin exposure varied. After PBMCs were thawed, their CD8+ T cells were isolated by magnetic negative selection. Study-level points and caveats: Newly diagnosed patients and complete responders had comparable diversity at baseline. A significant rise in TCR diversity by C4D1 was seen for CD4+ but not CD8+ cells.

The CDR3 contains 18 residues. CDR1 is SGHDT, CDR2 YYEEEE, per germline. With V trimmed by 0 bases and J by 0 bases, 12 bases remained unmatched. This chain joins TRBV5-6 and TRBJ2-7; 7 nucleotides match TRBD2. The receptor was derived from a human donor with classical Hodgkin lymphoma. The sequenced sample was CD8+ T cells from blood, obtained before the fourth cycle of nivolumab. CDR3 nucleotides: TGTGCCAGCAGCTTGGGCGGGGGACTCTTTGGGGGCTCCTACGAGCAGTACTTC. Residues: CASSLGGGLFGGSYEQYF. Together with reference TRBV5-6 and TRBJ2-7, the CDR3 gives the full variable domain: DAGVTQSPTHLIKTRGQQVTLRCSPKSGHDTVSWYQQALGQGPQFIFQYYEEEERQRGNFPDRFSGHQFPNYSSELNVNALLLGDSALYLCASSLGGGLFGGSYEQYFGPGTRLTVT.